These 22 T cell receptor beta chains originate from one sample sequenced in a study of sequential checkpoint blockade in melanoma. Treatment meaning: randomized to nivolumab then ipilimumab (arm A) or the reverse (arm B). Measured with immunoSEQ multiplex PCR; TCRdb has only the in-frame clones, and not every one. The table records around 19,000 clones, around 24% of them present only once. The sequenced sample was tumor tissue (inferred from file names), obtained from a patient given nivolumab and ipilimumab in sequence. The receptors were sampled from a human donor with melanoma.

This chain connects TRBV12-1 to TRBJ2-2. TRBV12-1 is a listed pseudogene. The CDR3 length is 13 residues. CDR3 in amino acids: CASAPIYTGELFF. The DNA for the CDR3 is TGTGCCAGCGCCCCCATCTACACCGGGGAGCTGTTTTTT.

Concerning this clone: One junction end does not reproduce the germline sequence, and a read error may be involved. The chain employs TRBV10-3 and TRBJ2-5; the D is unclear. This CDR3 has 15 residues. Germline CDR1 and CDR2: ENHRY and SYGVKD. CDR3 region: CAISESPDGQGTQYF. The DNA of the CDR3 is TGTGCCATCAGTGAGTCCCCGGACGGTCAAGGGACCCAGTACTTC.

In this sample, this clone turned up once. V and J are TRBV5-1 and TRBJ1-3; D might be TRBD1 (5 bases). The CDR3 has 14 residues. CDR1 is SGHRS and CDR2 is YFSETQ in the germline V gene. The germline V and J ends were trimmed by 2 bases and 3 bases, with 9 bases remaining between them. The CDR3 DNA is TGCGCCAGCAGCTTACAGGATATTGGAAACACCATATATTTT. Translating it yields CASSLQDIGNTIYF. Based on the CDR3 plus reference TRBV5-1 and TRBJ1-3, the full variable domain is KAGVTQTPRYLIKTRGQQVTLSCSPISGHRSVSWYQQTPGQGLQFLFEYFSETQRNKGNFPGRFSGRQFSNSRSEMNVSTLELGDSALYLCASSLQDIGNTIYFGEGSWLTVV.

This clone has more than one count but fewer than ten. This chain uses TRBV6-8 with TRBJ1-2; 8 bases fit TRBD1. Germline CDR1 and CDR2: MNHGY and SAAAGT. With V trimmed by 6 bases and J by 1 base, 10 bases remained unmatched. CDR3 size: 16 residues. Here the CDR3 reads CASRLQGVNGNYGYTF. CDR3 nucleotide sequence: TGTGCCAGCAGGCTACAGGGGGTGAACGGTAACTATGGCTACACCTTC.

The table lists this clone with a few counts. The rearrangement joins TRBV28 to TRBJ2-1; 8 bases align to TRBD2. Germline CDR1 reads MDHEN; CDR2 reads SYDVKM. This CDR3 contains 16 residues. Trimming cost V 7 bases and J 8 bases; bases outside gene matches: 16. This CDR3 is CASTPPVFSGIYEQFF. The CDR3 bases are TGTGCCAGCACCCCCCCAGTTTTTAGCGGGATCTATGAGCAGTTCTTC.

The chain combines TRBV5-1 with TRBJ2-2, with TRBD1 as a possible D gene (6 bases). Germline CDR1 and CDR2: SGHRS and YFSETQ. The CDR3 extends over 17 amino acids. V lost 4 bases to trimming and J lost 0 bases, with 16 bases between them. The CDR3 reads CASSRGGSVSNTGELFF. CDR3 bases: TGCGCCAGCAGCCGAGGGGGAAGCGTATCGAACACCGGGGAGCTGTTTTTT.

This clone showed up just a few times. The chain joins TRBV11-3 to TRBJ2-7, with 7 bases that match TRBD1. Germline V lookup: CDR1 SGHNT, CDR2 YENEEA. The CDR3 runs 15 residues. V lost 5 bases, J lost 1 base, and 8 bases stayed unmatched. CDR3: CASSPGRGWSYEQYF. CDR3 coding DNA: TGTGCCAGCAGCCCCGGCAGGGGGTGGTCCTACGAGCAGTACTTC.

This clone has more than one count but fewer than ten. V is TRBV28 and J is TRBJ2-3; D ambiguous. With 5 bases removed from V and 10 bases from J, the gap between germline ends came to 13 bases. The CDR3 totals 12 residues. Germline loops: CDR1 MDHEN, CDR2 SYDVKM. The CDR3 loop is CASSLSHGPQYF. The CDR3 DNA follows: TGTGCCAGCAGTCTCTCCCACGGCCCGCAGTATTTT.

This chain links TRBV28 with TRBJ1-2; no firm D call. Germline-derived CDR1 and CDR2 are MDHEN and SYDVKM. V lost 4 bases and J 8 bases, leaving 17 bases between the germline ends. This CDR3 has 14 amino acids. The CDR3 is CASSWYLGARGYTF. The CDR3 bases are TGTGCCAGCAGTTGGTACTTGGGCGCTCGGGGCTACACCTTC.

This clone occurred once. The rearrangement links TRBV5-1 to TRBJ1-1; D gene ambiguous. The V gene lost 4 bases and the J gene lost 11 bases, with 21 bases spanning the gap. The CDR3 consists of 14 residues. Germline loops: CDR1 SGHRS, CDR2 YFSETQ. The CDR3 reads CASSPEIDPSQAFF. The CDR3 DNA reads as TGCGCCAGCAGCCCTGAAATCGACCCTTCCCAGGCTTTCTTT.

The chain carries TRBV25-1 and TRBJ2-2, with 10 bases aligning to TRBD1. The CDR3 runs to 15 residues. Trimming at V came to 4 bases and at J to 1 base, leaving 0 bases not matched to a gene. Germline CDR1 is MGHDK and CDR2 is SYGVNS. DNA for the CDR3: TGTGCCAGCAGTGGGGACAGGGGGAACACCGGGGAGCTGTTTTTT. This translates into CASSGDRGNTGELFF.

This clone was seen a few times. The gene calls are TRBV11-3 and TRBJ2-1, with TRBD1 matching over 9 bases. Per the germline V gene, CDR1 is SGHNT and CDR2 is YENEEA. The CDR3 extends over 15 amino acids. V shed 3 bases and J 8 bases; nucleotides not matched to a gene: 8. This CDR3 reads CASSLGTGTGHEQFF. CDR3 coding DNA: TGTGCCAGCAGCTTGGGCACCGGGACAGGGCATGAGCAGTTCTTC.

Relative to its sample, this clone is medium-sized (0.01 to 0.1%). This rearrangement joins TRBV6-8 to TRBJ1-6, with TRBD1 as a possible D gene (6 bases). V lost 2 bases and J 3 bases, leaving 11 bases between the germline ends. The V gene's germline CDR1 is MNHGY and CDR2 SAAAGT. This CDR3 has 16 residues. The CDR3 protein is CASSYESTGYNSPLHF. The CDR3 bases are TGTGCCAGCAGTTACGAATCGACAGGCTATAATTCACCCCTCCACTTT.

The rearrangement uses TRBV5-1 and TRBJ2-2, with TRBD1 matching 7 bases. CDR3 length: 16 residues. J lost 3 bases, V lost 6 bases, and 11 bases had no gene match. The germline gives CDR1 SGHRS, CDR2 YFSETQ. In nucleotides, the CDR3 is TGCGCCAGCACCCCGAGGACAGGAGTGGACACCGGGGAGCTGTTTTTT. Translating it yields CASTPRTGVDTGELFF.

The chain links TRBV28 to TRBJ2-7; TRBD1 matches 7 bases. In germline, CDR1 is MDHEN, CDR2 SYDVKM. V lost 5 bases to trimming and J lost 3 bases; unmatched junction nucleotides: 13. The CDR3 spans 16 residues. Written as DNA, the CDR3 is TGTGCCAGCAGTAAGAAACAGGGGCCACGGGTCTACGAGCAGTACTTC. As protein: CASSKKQGPRVYEQYF. The variable domain in full, with the rest retrieved from reference TRBV28 and TRBJ2-7, is DVKVTQSSRYLVKRTGEKVFLECVQDMDHENMFWYRQDPGLGLRLIYFSYDVKMKEKGDIPEGYSVSREKKERFSLILESASTNQTSMYLCASSKKQGPRVYEQYFGPGTRLTVT.

At least ten counts were recorded for this clone. The chain uses TRBV10-3 and TRBJ2-1, with no clear D. CDR1 and CDR2 from the germline V gene are ENHRY and SYGVKD. This CDR3 comprises 16 residues. The V end was cut by 0 bases, the J end by 4 bases, with 13 bases between. The CDR3, as DNA: TGTGCCATCAGTGAGTCGAAGGGTTGGCCTTACAATGAGCAGTTCTTC. Amino acid sequence: CAISESKGWPYNEQFF.

The genes are TRBV30 and TRBJ2-1, with D uncertain. The ends were cut back, 4 bases at V and 4 bases at J, with 5 bases in the middle. CDR1 is GTSNPN, CDR2 SVGIG, per germline (reference sequence). The CDR3 contains 11 residues. The CDR3 DNA follows: TGTGCCTGGAACAGTTACAATGAGCAGTTCTTC. It codes for CAWNSYNEQFF.

The table lists this clone with many counts. The chain couples TRBV11-3 to TRBJ1-2, with 7 bases fitting TRBD1. With 0 bases clipped from V and 7 bases from J, the junction kept 5 bases outside the gene matches. Looked up from germline, CDR1 is SGHNT and CDR2 is YENEEA. This CDR3 spans 14 amino acids. The CDR3 nucleotides read TGTGCCAGCAGCTTAGAAGACAGGGAAGGTGGCTACACCTTC. It yields the protein CASSLEDREGGYTF.

The rearrangement links TRBV11-3 to TRBJ2-5, with 7 bases lining up with TRBD1. Germline lookup yields CDR1 SGHNT and CDR2 YENEEA. V dropped 0 bases and J dropped 5; count of bases not matched to a gene: 15. This CDR3 has 18 amino acids. The CDR3 DNA sequence: TGTGCCAGCAGCTTAGAGTTTTTAGGGAAGGGGGCGAGGGAGACCCAGTACTTC. Amino acid sequence: CASSLEFLGKGARETQYF.

This clone was seen more than once but under ten times. In nucleotides, the CDR3 is TGTGCCAGCAGTTACAACCTGAACACTGAAGCTTTCTTT. It yields the protein CASSYNLNTEAFF. The rearrangement uses TRBV6-8 and TRBJ1-1; D call uncertain. V dropped 2 bases and J dropped 0 bases, with 4 bases sitting between them. Germline V gene data show CDR1 as MNHGY and CDR2 as SAAAGT. CDR3 length: 13 residues.

This clone was seen at least ten times. The rearrangement links TRBV6-8 to TRBJ2-7; D might be TRBD1 (6 bases). This CDR3 spans 14 amino acids. V was trimmed by 6 bases and J by 1 base, leaving 13 bases between them. Germline V gene sequence: CDR1 MNHGY, CDR2 SAAAGT. CDR3 residues: CASSPARGSYEQYF. The DNA of the CDR3 is TGTGCCAGCAGCCCGGCGAGGGGGTCCTACGAGCAGTACTTC.

Only a few counts were recorded for this clone. The chain joins TRBV7-6 to TRBJ2-3; 11 bases are shared with TRBD2. CDR3 length equals 20 residues. Germline V gene sequence: CDR1 SGHVS, CDR2 FNYEAQ. V lost 5 bases, J lost 1 base, and 17 bases stayed unmatched. This CDR3 reads CASSPYTSGGTIAGTDTQYF. CDR3 nucleotide sequence: TGTGCCAGCAGCCCCTACACTAGCGGGGGAACTATTGCTGGCACAGATACGCAGTATTTT.